This T cell receptor beta chain was documented in a study of identical twins. Note on this clonotype: Antigen specificity is unknown.

A universal primer site arose from template switching, and cDNA bore unique molecular identifiers. TCRdb ran MiXCR on the 5' RACE reads and lists one entry per CDR3 protein. The repertoire consists of hundreds of thousands of distinct CDR3 sequences, with around 8.3% occurring once and the leading ten covering around 0.98%. Study-wide results and limits: Insertions were fewer in abundant cord blood beta clonotypes, whereas memory repertoires showed none of this pattern.

The donors were all healthy and Caucasian. This CDR3 is 11 amino acids long. V was shortened by 1 base and J by 13 bases, with 11 bases between the two germline ends. CDR1 and CDR2 from the germline V gene are GTSNPN and SVGIG (reference sequence). The sample was also linked to a second study, of yellow fever vaccine responses in identical twins.

The chain employs TRBV30 and TRBJ2-1, with no clear D. The receptor was derived from a woman in her late teens or twenties in good health. Sequencing used PBMCs. CDR3 bases: TGTGCCTGGAGTGCCTCCGCGCAACAGTTCTTC. Translation: CAWSASAQQFF.